This note documents a single TCR beta chain sequence. The record originates from a study of blood T cell repertoires in COVID-19. Study as a whole: The United States, Italy and Spain supplied acute and convalescent COVID-19 samples. The cDNA or gDNA used as material had been derived from T cells, B-cell-depleted T cells, or PBMCs.

In the original analysis: Counts of nucleated cells, estimated from reference gene primer amplification, were obtained. The assay was immunoSEQ multiplex PCR, and TCRdb's table has in-frame clones only and misses some. That table is the source of V, J and clone size, and D and trimming were worked out from the DNA. Of roughly 100,000 clones in the sample, less than 85% were seen once. The sample consisted of peripheral blood. The source of this sequence is a woman aged 60-75 years with acute or convalescent COVID-19.

In DNA form, the CDR3 reads TGTGCCAGCAGCCAACCCCGGGATACGCAGTATTTT. Its protein is CASSQPRDTQYF. The chain combines TRBV7-3 with TRBJ2-3; D is ambiguous. The CDR3 covers 12 residues. Trimming cost V 5 bases and J 6 bases, with 9 bases left between them. CDR1 and CDR2 from the germline V gene are SGHTA and FQGTGA.